A selection of T cell receptor beta chains follows, all from one sample in a study of cytomegalovirus exposure and HLA in healthy donors. Some clones are missing from TCRdb's copy, which holds only in-frame ones; the method was immunoSEQ multiplex PCR. The sample records 150,000 to 200,000 clones, 75% to 80% being singletons. The specimen sequenced was PBMCs. The receptors stem from a man between 40 and 49 years old in good health and CMV-seropositive. Each CDR3 is given with its conserved first and last residue. Each record gives: J gene, V gene, clone size, CDR3 length, CDR3 protein. Clone size is not always given. Where it is, it says once, few, many or a class for expanded clones.

TRBJ2-7 | TRBV27 | - | 13 | CASSLSDAYEQYF
TRBJ2-2 | TRBV18 | once | 14 | CASLEQGTTGELFF
TRBJ2-3 | TRBV5-4 | - | 16 | CASSLWRESRTDTQYF
TRBJ2-2 | TRBV27 | - | 18 | CASSPFGTGGGDTGELFF
TRBJ2-7 | TRBV13 | - | 18 | CASSLGTSGIIGQYEQYF
TRBJ2-7 | TRBV7-9 | - | 13 | CASSSGGYYEQYF
TRBJ2-7 | TRBV5-1 | few | 13 | CASSLEAVSKQYF
TRBJ2-7 | TRBV7-2 | once | 16 | CASSPLSGSHSYEQYF
TRBJ2-1 | TRBV29-1 | - | 12 | CSVEALYNEQFF
- | TRBV4-1 | - | 16 | CASGLSGSTLSYEQYF
TRBJ2-1 | TRBV7-6 | - | 17 | CASSLGPKTGGLGEQFF
TRBJ2-4 | TRBV25-1 | once | 16 | CASSEAGSLAKNIQYF